This TCR beta chain was retrieved from a study of cytomegalovirus exposure and HLA in healthy donors. Study observations and caveats: A missense DCLRE1C variant was associated with V- and J-gene trimming of TCR beta chains in a later analysis, and an independent cohort replicated the association.

About this clone: Its matching antigen is unknown.

CDR1 and CDR2 (germline): SGHTA, FQGTGA. The CDR3 length is 15 residues. J was trimmed by 3 bases and V by 3 bases; bases with no gene match: 4. PCR primers comprised 60 Vbeta and 13 Jbeta primers. Clones were sequenced by immunoSEQ multiplex PCR, and TCRdb holds only the in-frame ones, with some missing. The profile shows 150,000 to 200,000 clones, under 85% of them singletons. V usage is TRBV7-3 and J usage is TRBJ2-3; 9 bases are a match to TRBD2. The source material was PBMCs. This sequence originates from a woman in her 30s in good health and CMV-seronegative. CDR3 nucleotides: TGTGCCAGCAGCTTCCGACTAGCGGTAACAGATACGCAGTATTTT. Translated, it gives CASSFRLAVTDTQYF.